This paragraph reports one T cell receptor (beta chain). Method: immunoSEQ multiplex PCR; TCRdb's copy keeps in-frame clones and lacks some. The sample has some 40,000 clones; roughly 94% are singletons. This entry comes from a study of T cell changes during pregnancy in multiple sclerosis. With 6 bases removed from V and 7 bases from J, the gap between germline ends came to 13 bases. CDR3 length: 13 residues. Germline loops: CDR1 ENHRY, CDR2 SYGVKD. The TCR originated in a female donor with multiple sclerosis, enrolled in a pregnancy study. The sample in question was peripheral blood, obtained in the third trimester of pregnancy. This chain connects TRBV10-3 to TRBJ2-1; perhaps TRBD1 as D (5 bases). DNA of the CDR3: TGTGCCATCAGGACCCTACAGGCGAATGAGCAGTTCTTC. Its translation: CAIRTLQANEQFF.